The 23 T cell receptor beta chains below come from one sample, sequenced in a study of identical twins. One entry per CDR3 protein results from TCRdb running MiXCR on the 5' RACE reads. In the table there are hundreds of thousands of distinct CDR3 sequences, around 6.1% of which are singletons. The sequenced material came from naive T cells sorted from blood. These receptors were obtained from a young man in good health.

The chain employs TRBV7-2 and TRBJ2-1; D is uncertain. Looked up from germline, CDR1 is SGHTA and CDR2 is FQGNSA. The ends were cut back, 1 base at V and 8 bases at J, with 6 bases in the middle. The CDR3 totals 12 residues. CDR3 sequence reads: CASSLDGDEQFF. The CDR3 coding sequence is TGTGCCAGCAGCTTAGATGGCGATGAGCAGTTCTTC.

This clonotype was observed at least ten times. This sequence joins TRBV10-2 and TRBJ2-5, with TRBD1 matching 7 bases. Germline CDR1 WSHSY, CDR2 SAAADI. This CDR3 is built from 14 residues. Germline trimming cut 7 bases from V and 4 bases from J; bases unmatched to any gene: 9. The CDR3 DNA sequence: TGCGCCAGCACACCTGTGACAGGGAGAGAGACCCAGTACTTC. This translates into CASTPVTGRETQYF.

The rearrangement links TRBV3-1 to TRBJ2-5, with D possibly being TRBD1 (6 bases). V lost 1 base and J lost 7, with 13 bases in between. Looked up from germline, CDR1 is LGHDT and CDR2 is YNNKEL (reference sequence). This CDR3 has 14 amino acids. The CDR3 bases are TGTGCCAGCAGCCAAGTAACAGGCAGGGGGACCCAGTACTTC. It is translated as CASSQVTGRGTQYF.

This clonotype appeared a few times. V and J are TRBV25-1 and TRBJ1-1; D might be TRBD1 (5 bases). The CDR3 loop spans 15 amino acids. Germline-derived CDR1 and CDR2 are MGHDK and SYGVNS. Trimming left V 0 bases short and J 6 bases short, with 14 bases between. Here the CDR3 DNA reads TGTGCCAGCAGTGAATATGGGCCAGGAGGGGCTGAAGCTTTCTTT. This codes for CASSEYGPGGAEAFF.

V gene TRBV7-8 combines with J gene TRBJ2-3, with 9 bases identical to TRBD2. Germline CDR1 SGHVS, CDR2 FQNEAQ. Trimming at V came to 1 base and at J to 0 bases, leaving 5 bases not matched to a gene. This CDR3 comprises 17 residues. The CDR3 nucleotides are TGTGCCAGCAGCTTAGGGAGACTAGCGGTGAGCACAGATACGCAGTATTTT. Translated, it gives CASSLGRLAVSTDTQYF.

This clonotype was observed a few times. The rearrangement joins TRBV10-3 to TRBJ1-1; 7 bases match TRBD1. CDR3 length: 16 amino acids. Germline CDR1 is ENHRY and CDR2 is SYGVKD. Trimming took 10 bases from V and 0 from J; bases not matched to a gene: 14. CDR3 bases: TGTGCCACCGGCCGATCACCGGGACAGCTGAACACTGAAGCTTTCTTT. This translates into CATGRSPGQLNTEAFF.

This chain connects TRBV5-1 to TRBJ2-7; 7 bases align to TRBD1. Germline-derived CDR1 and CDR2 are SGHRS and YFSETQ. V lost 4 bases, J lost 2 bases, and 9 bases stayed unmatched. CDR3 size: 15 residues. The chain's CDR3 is CASSVSWDRTYEQYF. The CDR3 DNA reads TGCGCCAGCAGCGTAAGCTGGGACAGAACCTACGAGCAGTACTTC.

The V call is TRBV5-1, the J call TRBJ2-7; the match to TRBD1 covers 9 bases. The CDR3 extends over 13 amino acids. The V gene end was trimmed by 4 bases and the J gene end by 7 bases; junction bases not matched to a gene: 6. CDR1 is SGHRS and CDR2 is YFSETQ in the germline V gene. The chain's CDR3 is CASSRRTGDEQYF. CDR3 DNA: TGCGCCAGCAGCCGAAGGACAGGGGATGAGCAGTACTTC.

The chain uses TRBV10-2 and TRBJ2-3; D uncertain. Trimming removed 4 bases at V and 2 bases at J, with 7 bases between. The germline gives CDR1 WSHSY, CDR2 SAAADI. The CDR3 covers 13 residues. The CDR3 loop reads CASSVTDTDTQYF. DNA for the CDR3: TGCGCCAGCAGTGTGACCGACACAGATACGCAGTATTTT.

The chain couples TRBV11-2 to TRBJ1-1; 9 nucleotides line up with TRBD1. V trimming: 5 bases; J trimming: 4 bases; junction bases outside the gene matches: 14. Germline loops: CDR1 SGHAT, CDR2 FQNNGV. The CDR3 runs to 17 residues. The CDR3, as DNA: TGTGCCAGCAGCCCCTGGGACAGGGCTAATTGGGTCACTGAAGCTTTCTTT. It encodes CASSPWDRANWVTEAFF.

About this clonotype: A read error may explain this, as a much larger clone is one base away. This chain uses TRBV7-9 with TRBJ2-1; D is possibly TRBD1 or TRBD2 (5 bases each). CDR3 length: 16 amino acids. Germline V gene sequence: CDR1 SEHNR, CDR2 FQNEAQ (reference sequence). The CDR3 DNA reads TGTGCCGGCAGCCAAACGGGACGGAGCTCCTACAATGAGCAGTTCTTC. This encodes CAGSQTGRSSYNEQFF.

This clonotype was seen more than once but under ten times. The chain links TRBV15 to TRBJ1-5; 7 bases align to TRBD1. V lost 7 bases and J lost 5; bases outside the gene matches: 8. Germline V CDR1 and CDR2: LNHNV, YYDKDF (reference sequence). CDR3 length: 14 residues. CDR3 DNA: TGTGCCACCATGGCGGGAAGGGGGCATCAGCCCCAGCATTTT. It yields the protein CATMAGRGHQPQHF.

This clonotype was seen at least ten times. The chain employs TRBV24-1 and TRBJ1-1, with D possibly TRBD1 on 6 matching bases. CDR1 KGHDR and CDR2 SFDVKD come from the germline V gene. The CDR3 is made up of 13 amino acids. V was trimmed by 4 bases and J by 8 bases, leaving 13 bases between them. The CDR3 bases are TGTGCCACCAGTGACCGACACGGGGGCGAAGCTTTCTTT. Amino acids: CATSDRHGGEAFF.

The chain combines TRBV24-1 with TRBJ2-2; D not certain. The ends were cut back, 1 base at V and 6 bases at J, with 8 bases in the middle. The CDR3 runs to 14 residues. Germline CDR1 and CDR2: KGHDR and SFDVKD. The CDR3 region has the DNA TGTGCCACCAGTGATTTTGTGGTTTCCGGGGAGCTGTTTTTT. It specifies CATSDFVVSGELFF.

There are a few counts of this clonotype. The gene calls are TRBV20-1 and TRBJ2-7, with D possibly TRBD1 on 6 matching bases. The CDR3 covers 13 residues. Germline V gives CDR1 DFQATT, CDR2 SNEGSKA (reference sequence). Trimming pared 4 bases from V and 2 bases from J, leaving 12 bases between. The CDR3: CSANRDTAYEQYF. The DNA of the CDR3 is TGCAGTGCTAACCGGGACACTGCCTACGAGCAGTACTTC.

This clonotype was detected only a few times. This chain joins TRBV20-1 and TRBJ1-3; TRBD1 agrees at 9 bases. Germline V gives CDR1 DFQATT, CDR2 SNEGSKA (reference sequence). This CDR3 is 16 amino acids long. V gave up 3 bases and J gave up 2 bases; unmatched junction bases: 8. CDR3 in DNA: TGCAGTGCTAGTAACCAACGACAGGGGGCTGGAAACACCATATATTTT. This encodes CSASNQRQGAGNTIYF.

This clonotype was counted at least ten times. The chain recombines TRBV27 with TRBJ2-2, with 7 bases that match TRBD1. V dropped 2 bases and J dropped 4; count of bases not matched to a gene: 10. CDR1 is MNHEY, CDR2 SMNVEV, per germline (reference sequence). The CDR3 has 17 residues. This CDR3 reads CASSLRQTGTFTGELFF. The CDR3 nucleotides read TGTGCCAGCAGTTTAAGACAGACAGGGACGTTCACCGGGGAGCTGTTTTTT.

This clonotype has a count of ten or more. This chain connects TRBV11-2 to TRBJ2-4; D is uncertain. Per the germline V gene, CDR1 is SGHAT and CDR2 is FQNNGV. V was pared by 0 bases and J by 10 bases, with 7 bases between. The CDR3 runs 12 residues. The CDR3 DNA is TGTGCCAGCAGCTTAGAAAATCTAATTCAGTACTTC. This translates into CASSLENLIQYF.

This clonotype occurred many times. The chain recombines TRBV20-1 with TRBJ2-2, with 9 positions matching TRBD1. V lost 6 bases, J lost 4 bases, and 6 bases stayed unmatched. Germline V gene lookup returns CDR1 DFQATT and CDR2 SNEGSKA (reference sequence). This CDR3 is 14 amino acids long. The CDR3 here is CSARRTGATGELFF. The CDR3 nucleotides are TGCAGTGCAAGACGGACAGGGGCCACCGGGGAGCTGTTTTTT.

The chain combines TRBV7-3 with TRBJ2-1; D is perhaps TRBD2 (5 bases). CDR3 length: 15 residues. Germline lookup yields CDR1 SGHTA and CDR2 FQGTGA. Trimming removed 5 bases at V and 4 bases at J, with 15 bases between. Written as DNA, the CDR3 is TGTGCCAGCAGCGGAGGTACCCTAGCTTACAATGAGCAGTTCTTC. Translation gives CASSGGTLAYNEQFF.

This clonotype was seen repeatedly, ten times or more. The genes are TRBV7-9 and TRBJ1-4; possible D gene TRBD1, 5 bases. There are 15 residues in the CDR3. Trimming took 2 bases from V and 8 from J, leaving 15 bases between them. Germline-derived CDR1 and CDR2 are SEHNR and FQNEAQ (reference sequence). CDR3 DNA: TGTGCCAGCAGCTTAAATCGATCAGGGAGAGAAAAACTGTTTTTT. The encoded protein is CASSLNRSGREKLFF.

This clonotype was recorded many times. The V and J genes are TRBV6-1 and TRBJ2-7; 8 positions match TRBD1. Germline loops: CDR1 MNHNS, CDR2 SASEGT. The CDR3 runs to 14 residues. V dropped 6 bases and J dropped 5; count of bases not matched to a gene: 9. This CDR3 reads CASRDRVGVNEQYF. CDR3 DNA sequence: TGTGCCAGCAGGGACAGGGTGGGCGTTAACGAGCAGTACTTC.

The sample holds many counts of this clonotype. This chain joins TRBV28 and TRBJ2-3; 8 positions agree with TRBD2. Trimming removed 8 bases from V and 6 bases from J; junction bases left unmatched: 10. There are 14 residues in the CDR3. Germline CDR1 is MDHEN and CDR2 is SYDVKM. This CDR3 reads CASDAPGGTDTQYF. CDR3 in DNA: TGTGCCAGCGACGCACCGGGAGGGACGGATACGCAGTATTTT.